This T cell receptor beta chain was observed in a study of blood T cells in healthy people across ages. This clonotype has a handful of counts. Its antigen is unknown. CDR1 is MDHEN, CDR2 SYDVKM, per germline. The V gene lost 2 bases and the J gene lost 2 bases, with 7 bases spanning the gap. The CDR3 covers 13 residues. Overall study findings and caveats: Investigators treated diversity estimates from one million T cells as underestimates. The lack of PBMC sorting stopped any conclusive naive versus antigen-experienced comparison.

Each donor's blood draw was around 9.2 milliliters of peripheral blood. Primed by a sample-barcoded 5' primer and a J-beta primer mix, a second PCR proceeded for about 7 to 11 cycles. Individual samples furnished no less than 3 million CDR3-containing paired-end reads apiece. From the 5' RACE reads, TCRdb called clonotypes with MiXCR, one entry per CDR3 protein. The table lists 650,000 to 1,000,000 distinct CDR3 sequences, under 40% of them singletons. J is TRBJ2-7 and V is TRBV28; unclear D gene. This clonotype was obtained from a man between 18 and 35 years old in good health. Sequencing was carried out using blood. The CDR3: CASSLKVTYEQYF. DNA for the CDR3: TGTGCCAGCAGTTTAAAGGTAACCTACGAGCAGTACTTC.